These T cell receptor beta chains were read from a single sample in a study of identical twins. TCRdb called the 5' RACE reads again in MiXCR, with one record for every CDR3 protein. The sample lists 690,000 or so distinct CDR3 sequences, about 9.4% occurring once. This sample also belongs to another study, concerning yellow fever vaccine responses in identical twins.

The sequencing input was PBMCs. Source of these receptors: a young woman in good health. CDR3s include the opening cysteine and the closing phenylalanine or tryptophan. The D gene is left open where the match is weak. Some rows have no size entry. The others give once, few or many, or a class for an expanded clone.

j_call: TRBJ1-1; clone_size: many; v_call: TRBV5-1; d_call: TRBD1; cdr3_aa: CASSPSIGGGTEAFF; cdr3_nt: TGCGCCAGCAGCCCATCTATAGGGGGCGGCACTGAAGCTTTCTTT
j_call: TRBJ1-2; clone_size: few; v_call: TRBV20-1; d_call: NA; cdr3_aa: CSARYPGQPYGYTF; cdr3_nt: TGCAGTGCTAGGTATCCCGGACAGCCTTATGGCTACACCTTC
j_call: TRBJ2-3; clone_size: NA; v_call: TRBV20-1; d_call: TRBD2; cdr3_aa: CSAPGVAGATDTQYF; cdr3_nt: TGCAGTGCCCCGGGGGTAGCGGGGGCGACAGATACGCAGTATTTT
j_call: TRBJ2-7; clone_size: NA; v_call: TRBV28; d_call: TRBD1; cdr3_aa: CASSSFRTGDYEQYF; cdr3_nt: TGTGCCAGCAGTTCGTTCCGGACAGGGGACTACGAGCAGTACTTC
j_call: TRBJ2-5; clone_size: many; v_call: TRBV20-1; d_call: NA; cdr3_aa: CSPKDPWETQYF; cdr3_nt: TGCAGTCCCAAGGATCCATGGGAGACCCAGTACTTC
j_call: TRBJ2-3; clone_size: NA; v_call: TRBV7-3; d_call: TRBD2; cdr3_aa: CASSPPGAGPGDTQYF; cdr3_nt: TGTGCCAGCAGCCCACCTGGAGCGGGGCCAGGTGATACGCAGTATTTT
j_call: TRBJ2-7; clone_size: NA; v_call: TRBV2; d_call: TRBD1; cdr3_aa: CASRDRVLSYEQYF; cdr3_nt: TGTGCCAGCAGGGACAGGGTATTGTCCTACGAGCAGTACTTC
j_call: TRBJ2-1; clone_size: few; v_call: TRBV3-1; d_call: TRBD2; cdr3_aa: CASSRRGGPNEQFF; cdr3_nt: TGTGCCAGCAGCCGCCGCGGGGGGCCGAATGAGCAGTTCTTC
j_call: TRBJ2-6; clone_size: NA; v_call: TRBV5-1; d_call: NA; cdr3_aa: CASSPLGGPSSGANVLTF; cdr3_nt: TGCGCCAGCAGCCCATTGGGCGGTCCTAGCTCTGGGGCCAACGTCCTGACTTTC
j_call: TRBJ2-1; clone_size: many; v_call: TRBV7-2; d_call: NA; cdr3_aa: CASSSGRTATYNEQFF; cdr3_nt: TGTGCCAGCAGCTCGGGACGGACAGCCACCTACAATGAGCAGTTCTTC
j_call: TRBJ2-1; clone_size: many; v_call: TRBV24-1; d_call: NA; cdr3_aa: CATSDRRRSEALYNEQFF; cdr3_nt: TGTGCCACCAGTGATCGGAGGCGGAGCGAGGCCCTATACAATGAGCAGTTCTTC
j_call: TRBJ2-5; clone_size: few; v_call: TRBV21-1; d_call: NA; cdr3_aa: CASSTRRQGRETQYF; cdr3_nt: TGTGCCAGCAGCACCCGCCGACAGGGGCGAGAGACCCAGTACTTC
j_call: TRBJ1-6; clone_size: once; v_call: TRBV20-1; d_call: TRBD1; cdr3_aa: CSARGLLTGRNSPLHF; cdr3_nt: TGCAGTGCTAGAGGGCTACTGACAGGGCGGAATTCACCCCTCCACTTT
j_call: TRBJ1-6; clone_size: many; v_call: TRBV6-5; d_call: NA; cdr3_aa: CASSSLGSLPLHF; cdr3_nt: TGTGCCAGCAGTTCCCTCGGGAGTTTACCCCTCCACTTT
j_call: TRBJ2-7; clone_size: NA; v_call: TRBV11-2; d_call: TRBD1; cdr3_aa: CASSQRGTGERYF; cdr3_nt: TGTGCCAGCAGCCAACGGGGGACAGGGGAAAGGTACTTC
j_call: TRBJ1-2; clone_size: NA; v_call: TRBV29-1; d_call: NA; cdr3_aa: CSVESPPEYGYTF; cdr3_nt: TGCAGCGTTGAGTCCCCACCCGAGTATGGCTACACCTTC
j_call: TRBJ2-2; clone_size: NA; v_call: TRBV2; d_call: TRBD1; cdr3_aa: CASRGTGRDTGELFF; cdr3_nt: TGTGCCAGCAGGGGGACAGGAAGGGACACCGGGGAGCTGTTTTTT
j_call: TRBJ2-7; clone_size: NA; v_call: TRBV7-9; d_call: NA; cdr3_aa: CASSLEGAGGAFYEQYF; cdr3_nt: TGTGCCAGCAGCTTAGAGGGGGCCGGGGGAGCGTTCTACGAGCAGTACTTC
j_call: TRBJ2-2; clone_size: NA; v_call: TRBV6-1; d_call: NA; cdr3_aa: CASKPPGVNTGELFF; cdr3_nt: TGTGCCAGCAAACCCCCAGGGGTGAACACCGGGGAGCTGTTTTTT
j_call: TRBJ2-7; clone_size: many; v_call: TRBV21-1; d_call: NA; cdr3_aa: CASSNLAGPYEQYF; cdr3_nt: TGTGCCAGCAGCAATCTAGCGGGGCCATACGAGCAGTACTTC
j_call: TRBJ2-4; clone_size: many; v_call: TRBV4-1; d_call: TRBD2; cdr3_aa: CASSHPRGGAKNIQYF; cdr3_nt: TGCGCCAGCAGCCACCCACGCGGGGGGGCCAAAAACATTCAGTACTTC
j_call: TRBJ2-2; clone_size: few; v_call: TRBV10-3; d_call: NA; cdr3_aa: CAISESRSGMNTGELFF; cdr3_nt: TGTGCCATCAGTGAGTCACGGAGCGGAATGAACACCGGGGAGCTGTTTTTT
j_call: TRBJ2-3; clone_size: few; v_call: TRBV12-3/TRBV12-4; d_call: TRBD2; cdr3_aa: CASSSLQRGGGTDTQYF; cdr3_nt: TGTGCCAGCAGTTCCCTTCAGCGGGGGGGCGGCACAGATACGCAGTATTTT
j_call: TRBJ1-3; clone_size: many; v_call: TRBV5-1; d_call: NA; cdr3_aa: CASSLDRAGNTIYF; cdr3_nt: TGCGCCAGCAGCTTGGACAGGGCTGGAAACACCATATATTTT
j_call: TRBJ1-2; clone_size: many; v_call: TRBV5-1; d_call: TRBD1; cdr3_aa: CASSLVAGGDYGYTF; cdr3_nt: TGCGCCAGCAGCTTGGTGGCAGGGGGCGACTATGGCTACACCTTC
j_call: TRBJ2-3; clone_size: NA; v_call: TRBV5-6; d_call: NA; cdr3_aa: CASSLVKVLHTQYF; cdr3_nt: TGTGCCAGCAGCTTGGTGAAGGTCCTTCATACGCAGTATTTT
j_call: TRBJ1-5; clone_size: NA; v_call: TRBV20-1; d_call: NA; cdr3_aa: CSATRRGNQPQHF; cdr3_nt: TGCAGTGCTACGCGTCGGGGCAATCAGCCCCAGCATTTT
j_call: TRBJ2-7; clone_size: NA; v_call: TRBV6-1; d_call: TRBD1; cdr3_aa: CASSDRTGSSYEQYF; cdr3_nt: TGTGCCAGCAGTGATAGGACAGGGTCCTCCTACGAGCAGTACTTC
j_call: TRBJ2-6; clone_size: NA; v_call: TRBV7-2; d_call: NA; cdr3_aa: CASSRRLKSGANVLTF; cdr3_nt: TGTGCCAGCAGCCGAAGGCTAAAGTCTGGGGCCAACGTCCTGACTTTC
j_call: TRBJ2-3; clone_size: NA; v_call: TRBV29-1; d_call: NA; cdr3_aa: CSVELGGKADTQYF; cdr3_nt: TGCAGCGTTGAATTGGGCGGGAAGGCAGATACGCAGTATTTT
j_call: TRBJ2-1; clone_size: few; v_call: TRBV14; d_call: TRBD2; cdr3_aa: CASSQLAGGFNEQFF; cdr3_nt: TGTGCCAGCAGCCAACTAGCGGGGGGCTTCAATGAGCAGTTCTTC
j_call: TRBJ2-5; clone_size: few; v_call: TRBV7-2; d_call: TRBD1; cdr3_aa: CASSNTGGRETQYF; cdr3_nt: TGTGCCAGCAGCAACACAGGGGGCCGAGAGACCCAGTACTTC
j_call: TRBJ2-7; clone_size: many; v_call: TRBV12-3/TRBV12-4; d_call: NA; cdr3_aa: CASSLTNAYEQYF; cdr3_nt: TGTGCCAGCAGCTTAACTAATGCCTACGAGCAGTACTTC
j_call: TRBJ1-1; clone_size: NA; v_call: TRBV7-2; d_call: NA; cdr3_aa: CASRVGRNTEAFF; cdr3_nt: TGTGCCAGCAGAGTGGGGCGGAACACTGAAGCTTTCTTT
j_call: TRBJ2-2; clone_size: few; v_call: TRBV12-3/TRBV12-4; d_call: TRBD2; cdr3_aa: CASRTSQAGELFF; cdr3_nt: TGTGCCAGCAGGACTAGCCAGGCCGGGGAGCTGTTTTTT
j_call: TRBJ2-1; clone_size: NA; v_call: TRBV6-1; d_call: NA; cdr3_aa: CASTGLGPRSGAYNEQFF; cdr3_nt: TGTGCCAGCACCGGACTGGGCCCTCGGTCGGGAGCCTACAATGAGCAGTTCTTC
j_call: TRBJ2-5; clone_size: few; v_call: TRBV5-1; d_call: NA; cdr3_aa: CASSLGNSEETQYF; cdr3_nt: TGCGCCAGCAGCTTGGGGAATAGCGAAGAGACCCAGTACTTC
j_call: TRBJ2-7; clone_size: many; v_call: TRBV20-1; d_call: TRBD2; cdr3_aa: CSARTSGAYEQYF; cdr3_nt: TGCAGTGCTAGAACTAGCGGGGCCTACGAGCAGTACTTC
j_call: TRBJ2-5; clone_size: NA; v_call: TRBV21-1; d_call: NA; cdr3_aa: CASSKGDRPTRTQYF; cdr3_nt: TGTGCCAGCAGCAAAGGGGACAGGCCGACCCGGACCCAGTACTTC
j_call: TRBJ1-1; clone_size: many; v_call: TRBV3-1; d_call: NA; cdr3_aa: CASSQAHLGTEAFF; cdr3_nt: TGTGCCAGCAGCCAAGCACATTTGGGCACTGAAGCTTTCTTT